A selection of T cell receptor beta chains follows, all from one sample in a study of blood T cells in healthy people across ages. TCRdb fed the 5' RACE reads into MiXCR, producing one record per CDR3 protein. Of 1.2 million to 1.5 million distinct CDR3 sequences in the sample, approximately 59% are singletons; the top ten hold more than 6%. Material for sequencing was blood. These receptors all stem from a man between 18 and 35 years old in good health. CDR3s include the opening cysteine and the closing phenylalanine or tryptophan. The order of the fields is V gene, D gene, clone size, J gene, CDR3 protein, CDR3 DNA. The D gene is left open where the match is weak. Rows may omit the clone size; those that give it use once, few, many or a size class.

TRBV19,TRBD2,.,TRBJ2-5,CASSITRSGGQETQYF,TGTGCCAGTAGTATTACACGGAGCGGGGGACAAGAGACCCAGTACTTC
TRBV29-1,.,few,TRBJ1-1,CSVAWGDTEAFF,TGCAGCGTGGCATGGGGGGACACTGAAGCTTTCTTT
TRBV4-3,.,few,TRBJ2-1,CASSRKKGEILFF,TGCGCCAGCAGCCGGAAGAAGGGAGAGATTTTGTTCTTC
TRBV3-1,.,.,TRBJ2-1,CASSPEPGLGYNEQFF,TGTGCCAGCAGCCCAGAGCCGGGACTTGGGTACAATGAGCAGTTCTTC
TRBV6-6,.,few,TRBJ2-7,CASSTRGGYEQYF,TGTGCCAGCAGTACCAGGGGAGGCTACGAGCAGTACTTC
TRBV6-2/TRBV6-3,.,.,TRBJ1-2,CASTRDGINYGYTF,TGTGCCAGCACTCGGGACGGAATTAACTATGGCTACACCTTC
TRBV28,.,few,TRBJ2-6,CASSSPLSGANVLTF,TGTGCCAGCAGTTCGCCCCTATCTGGGGCCAACGTCCTGACTTTC
TRBV7-9,.,.,TRBJ1-2,CASSHGPGGPSNYGYTF,TGTGCCAGCAGCCACGGCCCTGGGGGACCCAGTAACTATGGCTACACCTTC
TRBV19,TRBD1,.,TRBJ1-6,CATRTGHNSPLHF,TGTGCCACCCGGACAGGCCACAATTCACCCCTCCACTTT
TRBV12-3/TRBV12-4,.,.,TRBJ1-1,CASTEGGMNTEAFF,TGTGCCAGCACTGAGGGAGGAATGAACACTGAAGCTTTCTTT
TRBV5-1,TRBD1,once,TRBJ1-2,CASSLDRDSPFYGYTF,TGCGCCAGCAGCCTGGACCGGGACAGTCCCTTCTATGGCTACACCTTC
TRBV7-2,.,.,TRBJ2-3,CASSSGLYVTDTQYF,TGTGCCAGCAGCTCCGGACTGTATGTCACAGATACGCAGTATTTT